This T cell receptor (beta chain) came from a study of PD-1 blockade in classical Hodgkin lymphoma. V was trimmed by 0 bases and J by 5 bases, leaving 11 bases between them. The CDR3 covers 14 residues. Germline lookup yields CDR1 SGHRS and CDR2 YFSETQ. Broader study findings: By C4D1, CD4+ diversity increased significantly, especially in complete responders.

Brentuximab vedotin exposure varied among the patients, all of whom had relapsed after autologous stem cell transplantation. Repertoires were generated with immunoSEQ multiplex PCR, while TCRdb's copy carries only in-frame clones and drops some. The table has fewer than 30,000 clones, roughly 80% seen once. About this clone: Antigen specificity is unknown.

The chain carries TRBV5-1 and TRBJ1-2, with D perhaps matching TRBD1 (5 bases). This sample comprised peripheral blood mononuclear cells (PBMCs), obtained before the second cycle of nivolumab. The clonotype was recovered from a human donor with classical Hodgkin lymphoma. In DNA, the CDR3 is TGCGCCAGCAGCTTGGCCGGGGGGAGGTATGGCTACACCTTC. Residues: CASSLAGGRYGYTF.